These 7 T cell receptor beta chains originate from one sample sequenced in a study of vaccination effects on CD4 cells after COVID-19. Their recognized antigens are unknown. Antigen-specific CD4+ T cells were expanded with viral peptide pools in the ViraFEST assay before sequencing. Following 10 days of culture, CD4+ T cells were isolated. Among the vaccine recipients, none had a prior SARS-CoV-2 infection, and nucleocapsid antibodies were negative. Sequenced by immunoSEQ multiplex PCR; TCRdb stores in-frame clones only, minus some. This repertoire shows 62,000 or so clones, around 80% found once; its top ten account for 10% to 15%. The source was CD4+ T cells from PBMCs cultured with SARS-CoV-2 spike peptides, collected before COVID-19 vaccination. These receptors were taken from a human donor who received a COVID-19 vaccine.

V and J are TRBV6-5 and TRBJ2-6; a possible D gene is TRBD1 (6 bases). Trimming took 6 bases from V and 1 from J, leaving 10 bases between them. CDR3 size: 15 residues. Germline V gene sequence: CDR1 MNHEY, CDR2 SVGAGI. The CDR3 sequence: CASRTTGSGANVLTF. CDR3 sequence (DNA): TGTGCCAGCAGAACCACAGGGTCTGGGGCCAACGTCCTGACTTTC.

V and J are TRBV21-1 and TRBJ2-7; TRBD2 is taken as the D call from the table, unchecked against the DNA. TRBV21-1 is designated a pseudogene. The CDR3 length is 19 residues. CDR3 in amino acids: CASIREVGFAGTMSYEQYV. The CDR3 nucleotides read TGTGCCAGCATCCGGGAGGTTGGATTCGCAGGTACGATGTCTTACGAGCAGTACGTC.

The CDR3 DNA sequence: TGTGCCAGCAGCCAAGCGCTCAGATTTGGAAACACCGGGGAGCTGTTTTTT. Translated: CASSQALRFGNTGELFF. The chain joins TRBV3-1 (or the pseudogene TRBV3-2) to TRBJ2-2, with D unclear. The CDR3 runs 17 residues. The V gene's germline CDR1 is LGHDT and CDR2 YNNKEL (reference sequence). V was pared by 1 base and J by 2 bases, with 14 bases between.

The chain has TRBV4-1 and TRBJ1-6, with D hard to call. Germline CDR1 is MGHRA and CDR2 is YSYEKL. This CDR3 has 17 amino acids. Trimming pared 1 base from V and 0 bases from J, leaving 10 bases between. CDR3 sequence (DNA): TGCGCCAGCAGCCAAGCGACGGCAAGCTCCTATAATTCACCCCTCCACTTT. Translated: CASSQATASSYNSPLHF.

The gene calls are TRBV5-8 and TRBJ2-2; maybe TRBD1 (5 bases). The ends were cut back, 5 bases at V and 8 bases at J, with 16 bases in the middle. The V gene's germline CDR1 is SGHTS and CDR2 YDEGEE. The CDR3 consists of 14 residues. The CDR3 sequence is CASRTVGTMGELFF. Written as DNA, the CDR3 is TGTGCCAGCAGGACAGTAGGAACTATGGGGGAGCTGTTTTTT.

V usage is TRBV6-5 and J usage is TRBJ2-7, with TRBD1 identical over 9 bases. V dropped 4 bases and J dropped 0; count of bases not matched to a gene: 4. The V gene's germline CDR1 is MNHEY and CDR2 SVGAGI. The CDR3 contains 15 residues. This CDR3 is CASSSGTGSSYEQYV. CDR3 sequence (DNA): TGTGCCAGCAGTTCCGGGACAGGGTCCTCCTACGAGCAGTACGTC.

This clone has just one count. The chain couples TRBV18 to TRBJ1-2; D is unresolved. V was cut by 2 bases and J by 5 bases, with 9 bases left in between. In germline, CDR1 is KGHSH, CDR2 LQKENI. The CDR3 covers 13 residues. CDR3 in amino acids: CASSPEAGYGYTF. The CDR3 region has the DNA TGTGCCAGCTCACCAGAGGCGGGGTATGGCTACACCTTC.